The text below deals with one T cell receptor beta chain. What it binds is not known. The data were obtained in a study of OX40 agonist ivuxolimab in advanced cancers. The overall study: Six ivuxolimab dose levels, 0.01 to 10 mg/kg, were given intravenously every 2 weeks.

Germline V gene sequence: CDR1 SNHLY, CDR2 FYNNEI. V lost 5 bases and J lost 11, with 19 bases in between. CDR3 length: 14 residues. Study results and limitations: CD8+ T cells (on average) carried more expanded clones than CD4+ T cells. Some of the nonresponding patients also showed low levels of normalized T-cell clonal expansion.

This table comes from immunoSEQ multiplex PCR, and its TCRdb copy is limited to in-frame clones, with some not included. The sample holds about 79,000 clones; approximately 86% are singletons and the top ten take about 4%. The source of this sequence is an adult with an advanced solid tumor such as melanoma, head and neck, liver or kidney cancer. The sample in question was CD4+ or CD8+ T cells sorted from blood, obtained in a trial of the OX40 agonist ivuxolimab. The chain links TRBV2 to TRBJ1-5; D is unclear. In DNA, the CDR3 is TGTGCCAGCAGTTGGACGGGTGGTGGAGAGGCCCAGCATTTT. It translates to CASSWTGGGEAQHF.